Sequencing of this TCR beta chain was carried out in a study of blood T cell repertoires in COVID-19. The data were produced by immunoSEQ multiplex PCR, yet TCRdb's version contains in-frame clones alone and is incomplete. Of roughly 50,000 clones listed, more than 75% are singletons. The germline V and J ends were trimmed by 4 bases and 5 bases, with 11 bases remaining between them. CDR3 size: 13 residues. Germline CDR1 SNHLY, CDR2 FYNNEI. The sequence was obtained from a woman of 80 years or more with COVID-19, enrolled during active disease. This chain links TRBV2 with TRBJ2-5; D uncertain. Sequencing input: peripheral blood. The CDR3 bases are TGTGCCAGCAGTGGAGTGGGCTACGAGACCCAGTACTTC. This translates into CASSGVGYETQYF.